This TCR beta chain originates from a study of shared clonotypes between healthy human individuals. General study findings and limits: The donor pool, a small one, limited the genetic and exposure-history diversity represented. Among non-shared clonotypes, generation probabilities were lower than among those shared by all four donors.

CDR1 and CDR2 from the germline V gene are SGHTS and YDEGEE. The CDR3 is 16 residues long. The V end was cut by 0 bases, the J end by 3 bases, with 16 bases between. Note on this clone: Its matching antigen is unknown.

Profiling relied on immunoSEQ multiplex PCR, and the TCRdb table lists in-frame clones only, not all of them. The table lists about 670,000 clones, about three quarters of them singletons. The V and J genes are TRBV5-8 and TRBJ2-7; maybe TRBD2 (6 bases). The sequence derives from a woman in her twenties or thirties in good health. Sequencing was done on a sample of memory CD4+ T cells sorted from blood. Subset: CD45RA-negative fraction. The CDR3 spells CASSLGTGTRYYEQYF. DNA for the CDR3: TGTGCCAGCAGCTTGGGGACCGGGACTCGATACTACGAGCAGTACTTC.